The TCR beta chain described here comes from a study of T cell repertoires in cytomegalovirus infection. One entry per CDR3 protein, called by TCRdb with MiXCR from the reads. The data contain 400,000 or so distinct CDR3 sequences, about a sixth of them singletons. The CDR3 runs to 11 residues. In germline, CDR1 is SGHVS, CDR2 FNYEAQ. Between the trimmed V and J ends, which lost 6 bases and 8 bases, there was a span of 8 bases. This clonotype appeared many times. What was sequenced was PBMCs. The rearrangement links TRBV7-6 to TRBJ2-1; no clear D gene. The sequence derives from a human donor in good health (CMV status not recorded). Some clones in this sample may be carry-over from other donors' samples. CDR3 bases: TGTGCCAGCAGTTTTGGAGATGAGCAGTTCTTC. Its translation is CASSFGDEQFF. Full variable domain (rest looked up from reference TRBV7-6 and TRBJ2-1): GAGVSQSPRYKVTKRGQDVALRCDPISGHVSLYWYRQALGQGPEFLTYFNYEAQQDKSGLPNDRFSAERPEGSISTLTIQRTEQRDSAMYRCASSFGDEQFFGPGTRLTVL.